These 17 T cell receptor beta chains were all obtained from the same sample, sequenced in a study of cytomegalovirus exposure and HLA in healthy donors. Produced via immunoSEQ multiplex PCR; TCRdb's table is partial and in-frame only. The table lists tens of thousands of clones, roughly 94% of them singletons. Sequencing was performed on PBMCs. The receptors come from a man aged 18 to 30 in good health and CMV-seropositive.

The chain carries TRBV5-4 and TRBJ1-2, with 10 bases aligning to TRBD1. The germline gives CDR1 SGHNT, CDR2 YYREEE (reference sequence). Losses at the gene ends were 1 base for V and 5 bases for J; bases not matched to a gene: 5. CDR3 size: 15 residues. The CDR3 protein is CASSLPTGGAYGYTF. As DNA, the CDR3 is TGTGCCAGCAGCTTGCCGACAGGGGGCGCTTATGGCTACACCTTC.

The V call is TRBV7-9, the J call TRBJ2-1, with TRBD1 identical over 8 bases. The CDR3 runs to 14 residues. J was trimmed by 8 bases and V by 2 bases; bases with no gene match: 5. Germline CDR1 is SEHNR and CDR2 is FQNEAQ (reference sequence). Here the CDR3 reads CASSLIRGQDEQFF. CDR3 DNA sequence: TGTGCCAGCAGCTTAATCAGGGGGCAAGATGAGCAGTTCTTC.

This chain connects TRBV9 to TRBJ2-1, with D hard to call. This CDR3 spans 17 amino acids. Germline V gives CDR1 SGDLS, CDR2 YYNGEE. The V end was cut by 0 bases, the J end by 5 bases, with 18 bases between. CDR3 DNA sequence: TGTGCCAGCAGCGTAGATCCAACAGCTACCACACACAATGAGCAGTTCTTC. Residues: CASSVDPTATTHNEQFF.

The gene calls are TRBV4-3 and TRBJ1-1; 7 bases are a match to TRBD1. This CDR3 has 13 residues. The V segment lost 9 bases and the J segment 6 bases; nucleotides outside the gene matches: 10. Germline CDR1 reads LGHNA; CDR2 reads YSLEER. CDR3 in DNA: TGCGCCAGTACGTTACAGGGGTCAGCTGAAGCTTTCTTT. The encoded protein is CASTLQGSAEAFF.

This chain links TRBV2 with TRBJ2-2; D is uncertain. CDR1 and CDR2 from the germline V gene are SNHLY and FYNNEI. Trimming shortened V by 4 bases and J by 6 bases, and 6 bases separated the two germline ends. This CDR3 has 12 amino acids. The CDR3 loop reads CASSALAGELFF. DNA for the CDR3: TGTGCCAGCAGTGCCCTAGCCGGGGAGCTGTTTTTT. The whole variable domain, filled in from reference TRBV2 and TRBJ2-2, reads EPEVTQTPSHQVTQMGQEVILRCVPISNHLYFYWYRQILGQKVEFLVSFYNNEISEKSEIFDDQFSVERPDGSNFTLKIRSTKLEDSAMYFCASSALAGELFFGEGSRLTVL.

The CDR3 protein is CAWRGSGSLVEQFF. As DNA, the CDR3 is TGTGCCTGGAGGGGTAGCGGGAGTTTGGTTGAGCAGTTCTTC. The chain recombines TRBV30 with TRBJ2-1, with TRBD2 identical over 9 bases. This CDR3 region has 14 residues. With V trimmed by 3 bases and J by 9 bases, 9 bases remained unmatched. Germline values: CDR1 GTSNPN, CDR2 SVGIG (reference sequence).

The chain links TRBV9 to TRBJ2-5; 11 nucleotides align to TRBD2. The junction had 9 bases not matched to a gene; V was cut back by 0 bases and J by 5 bases. The CDR3 contains 17 residues. CDR1 SGDLS and CDR2 YYNGEE come from the germline V gene. CDR3: CASSVEGLAGGLETQYF. The CDR3 DNA sequence: TGTGCCAGCAGCGTAGAGGGGCTAGCGGGAGGATTGGAGACCCAGTACTTC.

The chain is built from TRBV11-3 and TRBJ2-2, with D unresolved. CDR3 length equals 14 residues. V shed 1 base and J shed 4 bases, with 7 bases lying between them. Germline-derived CDR1 and CDR2 are SGHNT and YENEEA. The CDR3 DNA reads as TGTGCCAGCAGCTTAGGCAGGCGCACCGGGGAGCTGTTTTTT. It specifies CASSLGRRTGELFF.

The V gene is TRBV6-1, the J gene TRBJ1-4, with D maybe TRBD1 (6 bases). This CDR3 is 15 amino acids long. The germline gives CDR1 MNHNS, CDR2 SASEGT. Trimming stripped 2 bases from V and 7 bases from J, with 14 bases between. The CDR3 nucleotides read TGTGCCAGCAGTGAACTAGGGGGAGGGAGTGAAAAACTGTTTTTT. It encodes CASSELGGGSEKLFF.

The CDR3 region is CASSRNGTGGIVGNTIYF. CDR3 DNA sequence: TGTGCCAGCAGCCGTAACGGGACAGGGGGTATTGTTGGAAACACCATATATTTT. The chain links TRBV5-5 to TRBJ1-3; 11 bases match TRBD1. This CDR3 comprises 18 residues. CDR1 is SGHKS, CDR2 YYEKEE, per germline (reference sequence). The V gene end was trimmed by 4 bases and the J gene end by 3 bases; junction bases not matched to a gene: 12.

The count of this clone is one. The rearrangement uses TRBV30 and TRBJ1-2; D is perhaps TRBD1 (5 bases). The CDR3 sequence is 13 residues long. V lost 2 bases to trimming and J lost 7 bases, with 14 bases between them. CDR1 GTSNPN and CDR2 SVGIG come from the germline V gene (reference sequence). The CDR3 loop reads CAWSPVGGGGYTF. CDR3 nucleotides: TGTGCCTGGAGTCCGGTGGGGGGTGGTGGCTACACCTTC.

The CDR3: CATRGEAYEQYF. CDR3 sequence (DNA): TGTGCCACCCGCGGCGAAGCCTACGAGCAGTACTTC. The chain is built from TRBV28 and TRBJ2-7; D is unresolved. The CDR3 spans 12 residues. Trimming left V 10 bases short and J 2 bases short, with 12 bases between. The germline CDR1 and CDR2 sequences are MDHEN and SYDVKM. The whole variable domain, filled in from reference TRBV28 and TRBJ2-7, reads DVKVTQSSRYLVKRTGEKVFLECVQDMDHENMFWYRQDPGLGLRLIYFSYDVKMKEKGDIPEGYSVSREKKERFSLILESASTNQTSMYLCATRGEAYEQYFGPGTRLTVT.

The chain combines TRBV7-2 with TRBJ2-3; D possibly corresponds to TRBD2 (7 bases). V lost 7 bases and J lost 3, with 17 bases in between. The CDR3 spans 15 residues. Per the germline V gene, CDR1 is SGHTA and CDR2 is FQGNSA. The CDR3 region has the DNA TGTGCCAGCAACATACTCGGGGGGCGGACAGATACGCAGTATTTT. This encodes CASNILGGRTDTQYF.

The CDR3 loop reads CASSFSADTQYF. CDR3 nucleotides: TGTGCCAGCAGTTTCAGTGCCGATACGCAGTATTTT. The J gene is TRBJ2-3, the V gene TRBV28; D is undetermined. With 3 bases removed from V and 6 bases from J, the gap between germline ends came to 7 bases. Germline CDR1 and CDR2: MDHEN and SYDVKM. This CDR3 comprises 12 residues.

This chain links TRBV13 with TRBJ2-7, with 11 bases fitting TRBD2. From germline, CDR1 is PRHDT and CDR2 FYEKMQ (reference sequence). The J segment lost 7 bases and the V segment lost 6 bases, leaving 8 bases of the junction unmatched. The CDR3 has 14 amino acids. Here the CDR3 DNA reads TGTGCCAGCAGACGTAGCGGGAGGGCATGGGAGCAGTACTTC. Translating it yields CASRRSGRAWEQYF.

The chain carries TRBV4-2 and TRBJ1-4; a possible D gene is TRBD1 (6 bases). Germline V CDR1 and CDR2: LGHNA, YNFKEQ. V was pared by 3 bases and J by 4 bases, with 18 bases between. This CDR3 has 17 residues. The CDR3 here is CASSHPFGDTDNEKLFF. In nucleotides, the CDR3 is TGTGCCAGCAGCCACCCCTTTGGGGACACTGATAATGAAAAACTGTTTTTT.

The chain couples TRBV28 to TRBJ1-6; TRBD1 agrees at 9 bases. The CDR3 loop spans 16 amino acids. The V segment lost 4 bases and the J segment 10 bases; nucleotides outside the gene matches: 11. Germline V gene data show CDR1 as MDHEN and CDR2 as SYDVKM. The CDR3 region has the DNA TGTGCCAGCAGTTCGGCCCTACAGGGGGCAAGATCACCCCTCCACTTT. This codes for CASSSALQGARSPLHF.